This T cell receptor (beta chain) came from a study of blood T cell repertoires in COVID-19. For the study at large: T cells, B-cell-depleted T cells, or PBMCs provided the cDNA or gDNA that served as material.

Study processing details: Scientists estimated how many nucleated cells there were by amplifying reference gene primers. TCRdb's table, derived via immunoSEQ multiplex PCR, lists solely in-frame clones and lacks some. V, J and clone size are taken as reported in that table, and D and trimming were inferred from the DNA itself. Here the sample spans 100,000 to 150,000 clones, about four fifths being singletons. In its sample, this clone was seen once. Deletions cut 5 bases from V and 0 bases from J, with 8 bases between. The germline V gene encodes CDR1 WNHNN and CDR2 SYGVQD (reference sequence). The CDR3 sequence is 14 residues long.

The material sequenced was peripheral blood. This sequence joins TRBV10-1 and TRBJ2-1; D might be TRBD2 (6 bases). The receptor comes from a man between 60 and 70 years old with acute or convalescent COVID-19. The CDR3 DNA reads TGCGCCAGCAGTCGGGAGAACTCCTACAATGAGCAGTTCTTC. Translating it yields CASSRENSYNEQFF.